These T cell receptor beta chains were read from a single sample in a study of sequential checkpoint blockade in melanoma. Sequencing used immunoSEQ multiplex PCR; TCRdb keeps in-frame clones, though not all of them. The sample consists of around 15,000 clones, less than 55% of them appearing once. Sample: CD8+ T cells sorted from blood (inferred from file names), taken from a patient given nivolumab and ipilimumab in sequence. Receptor source: a human donor with melanoma. Both conserved end residues are part of each CDR3. The D gene is left open where the match is weak. Not every row has a clone size; where given, it reads once, few, many or a size class.

TRBJ2-7 | TRBV27 | TRBD2 | - | 14 | TGTGCCAGCAGTTGGCGGGAGGATGGATACGAGCAGTACTTC | CASSWREDGYEQYF
TRBJ1-2 | TRBV5-1 | TRBD1 | - | 16 | TGCGCCAGCAGCTTGGACCGGGGACAGGGGTTGCGCGGCTACACCTTC | CASSLDRGQGLRGYTF
TRBJ1-6 | TRBV6-5 | - | - | 13 | TGTGCCAGCAGGACCCCGGGAGCTTCACCCCTCCACTTT | CASRTPGASPLHF
TRBJ1-1 | TRBV29-1 | - | few | 14 | TGCAGCATCGCCCCCGGATCGGGAAACACTGAAGCTTTCTTT | CSIAPGSGNTEAFF
TRBJ1-4 | TRBV4-3 | - | few | 16 | TGCGCCAGCAGCCGCCTCTTACAGGGATTCACCGAAAAACTGTTTTTT | CASSRLLQGFTEKLFF
TRBJ2-7 | TRBV2 | TRBD1 | - | 13 | TGTGCCAGCAGTTGGACAGGGGCCTACGAGCAGTACTTC | CASSWTGAYEQYF
TRBJ2-2 | TRBV30 | - | - | 14 | TGTGCCTGGAGTGGCGGCAGGGACACCGGGGAGCTGTTTTTT | CAWSGGRDTGELFF
TRBJ1-3 | TRBV2 | - | once | 16 | TGTGCCAGCAGTGAACCGGCGGGTAGCTCTGGAAACACCATATATTTT | CASSEPAGSSGNTIYF
TRBJ1-2 | TRBV29-1 | TRBD1 | - | 13 | TGCAGCGGGGGACAGGGGGCGATCGGAGGCTACACCTTC | CSGGQGAIGGYTF
TRBJ1-1 | TRBV7-6 | - | - | 15 | TGTGCCAGCAGCTTAGTTGGCAGGGGAAGCACTGAAGCTTTCTTT | CASSLVGRGSTEAFF
TRBJ1-4 | TRBV19 | TRBD1 | medium-sized | 15 | TGTGCCAGTAGTCATCTCAGGGGGATTAATGAAAAACTGTTTTTT | CASSHLRGINEKLFF
TRBJ2-7 | TRBV27 | TRBD2 | - | 17 | TGTGCCAGCAGTTTCGGACTAGCGGGAGGGCCCACCTACGAGCAGTACTTC | CASSFGLAGGPTYEQYF
TRBJ2-3 | TRBV6-4 | TRBD1 | - | 14 | TGTGCCAGCAGCCCCGGACAGGGCGGAGATACGCAGTATTTT | CASSPGQGGDTQYF
TRBJ2-1 | TRBV18 | - | few | 14 | TGTGCCAGCTCACCCCCGGGGGGCGTAGGTGAGCAGTTCTTC | CASSPPGGVGEQFF
TRBJ1-5 | TRBV7-8 | - | few | 15 | TGTGCCAGCAGCTCGTCCAGGGATAAAAGTCAGCCCCAGCATTTT | CASSSSRDKSQPQHF
TRBJ2-1 | TRBV7-6 | TRBD1 | - | 14 | TGTGCCAGCAGCTTAGCGGGACAGGGCGGTGAGCAGTTCTTC | CASSLAGQGGEQFF
TRBJ1-3 | TRBV5-4 | - | - | 12 | TGTGCCAGCAGCTTGGCCGGTGACACCATATATTTT | CASSLAGDTIYF
TRBJ1-1 | TRBV6-5 | TRBD1 | - | 14 | TGTGCCAGCAGTTTGTACAGGGGAGGCACTGAAGCTTTCTTT | CASSLYRGGTEAFF
TRBJ1-1 | TRBV28 | TRBD1 | - | 15 | TGTGCCAGCAGTCTGATTGCGACAGGGCCCCCCGAAGCTTTCTTT | CASSLIATGPPEAFF
TRBJ2-5 | TRBV30 | - | - | 12 | TGTGCCTGGAGTCGTGGGGGAGGGACCCAGTACTTC | CAWSRGGGTQYF
TRBJ2-7 | TRBV4-1 | TRBD1 | few | 15 | TGCGCCAGCAGCCTACGGGACAGGACCTCCTACGAGCAGTACTTC | CASSLRDRTSYEQYF
TRBJ1-5 | TRBV27 | TRBD1 | - | 17 | TGTGCCAGCAGTTCCGGGACAGGTTTGTTAAGCAATCAGCCCCAGCATTTT | CASSSGTGLLSNQPQHF
TRBJ1-2 | TRBV10-3 | - | - | 13 | TGTGCCATCCGGGACTTAGCTAACTATGGCTACACCTTC | CAIRDLANYGYTF
TRBJ1-6 | TRBV28 | - | once | 13 | TGTGCCAGCACTGAGGTCTATAATTCACCCCTCCACTTT | CASTEVYNSPLHF
TRBJ2-1 | TRBV7-9 | TRBD2 | - | 17 | TGTGCCAGCAGCTTAGTAGGCCTAGCGGGAGGAAACAATGAGCAGTTCTTC | CASSLVGLAGGNNEQFF
TRBJ2-1 | TRBV19 | - | - | 14 | TGTGCCAGTATGGTCGGGGTCCAATACAATGAGCAGTTCTTC | CASMVGVQYNEQFF
TRBJ2-1 | TRBV4-1 | - | once | 14 | TGCGCCAGCAGCCAAGAAGGGCTAGCTAATGAGCAGTTCTTC | CASSQEGLANEQFF
TRBJ2-7 | TRBV27 | - | - | 12 | TGTGCCAGCAGTCCTCCCTCCTACGAGCAGTACTTC | CASSPPSYEQYF
TRBJ2-1 | TRBV6-4 | - | large | 15 | TGTGCCAGCAGTGACTCAGCGGGCTCCTACAATGAGCAGTTCTTC | CASSDSAGSYNEQFF
TRBJ1-3 | TRBV5-5 | - | medium-sized | 15 | TGTGCCAGCAGCTTGCGCGGGGACTCTGGAAACACCATATATTTT | CASSLRGDSGNTIYF
TRBJ1-1 | TRBV11-2 | - | - | 15 | TGTGCCAGCAGCTACCGGACAGTATTGAACACTGAAGCTTTCTTT | CASSYRTVLNTEAFF